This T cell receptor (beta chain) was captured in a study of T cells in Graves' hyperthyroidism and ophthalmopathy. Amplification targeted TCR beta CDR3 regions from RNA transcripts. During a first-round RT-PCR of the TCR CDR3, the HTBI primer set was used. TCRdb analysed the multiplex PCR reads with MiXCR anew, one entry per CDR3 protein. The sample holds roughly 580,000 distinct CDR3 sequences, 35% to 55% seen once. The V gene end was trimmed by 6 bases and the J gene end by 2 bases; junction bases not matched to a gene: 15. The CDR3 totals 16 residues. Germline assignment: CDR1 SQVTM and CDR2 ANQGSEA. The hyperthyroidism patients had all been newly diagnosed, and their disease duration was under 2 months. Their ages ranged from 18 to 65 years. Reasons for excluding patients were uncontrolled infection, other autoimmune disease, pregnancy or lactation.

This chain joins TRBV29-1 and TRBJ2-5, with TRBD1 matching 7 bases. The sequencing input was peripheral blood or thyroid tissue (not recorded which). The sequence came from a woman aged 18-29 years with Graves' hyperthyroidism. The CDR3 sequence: CSVPTGPDTLQETQYF. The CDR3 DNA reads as TGCAGCGTGCCGACAGGGCCAGATACGCTACAAGAGACCCAGTACTTC.